These 4 T cell receptor beta chains originate from one sample sequenced in a study of blood T cell repertoires in COVID-19. Clones were read by immunoSEQ multiplex PCR, and TCRdb kept only the in-frame ones, dropping some. Of hundreds of thousands of clones listed, approximately 86% are singletons. The sample taken for sequencing was PBMCs or T cells enriched from blood (not recorded which). Receptors were obtained from a woman aged 40 to 50 with acute COVID-19.

This clone was seen a single time. The J gene is TRBJ2-1, the V gene TRBV7-9, with 15 bases that match TRBD2. V gave up 5 bases and J gave up 8 bases; unmatched junction bases: 10. Per germline, CDR1 SEHNR and CDR2 FQNEAQ (reference sequence). The CDR3 is 17 residues long. CDR3 loop: CASSRTSGRADVDEQFF. CDR3 sequence (DNA): TGTGCCAGCAGCCGGACTAGCGGGAGGGCCGATGTGGATGAGCAGTTCTTC.

In DNA, the CDR3 is TGTGCCAGCAGCCCGGGATTTAACTATGGCTACACCTTC. Protein: CASSPGFNYGYTF. The V call is TRBV12-3 or TRBV12-4, the J call TRBJ1-2; D not certain. Trimming removed 6 bases from V and 1 base from J, with 9 bases in between. The CDR3 is 13 amino acids.

The chain recombines TRBV6-5 with TRBJ1-1, with TRBD1 matching over 8 bases. Trimming at V came to 1 base and at J to 4 bases, leaving 5 bases not matched to a gene. This CDR3 is built from 15 residues. The germline V gene encodes CDR1 MNHEY and CDR2 SVGAGI. The CDR3 DNA reads TGTGCCAGCAGTTACTACCAGGGGGCGTTCACTGAAGCTTTCTTT. Protein sequence: CASSYYQGAFTEAFF.

The gene calls are TRBV3-1 (or the pseudogene TRBV3-2) and TRBJ2-1; TRBD2 matches 11 bases. V gave up 4 bases and J gave up 4 bases; unmatched junction bases: 9. Germline V gene sequence: CDR1 LGHDT, CDR2 YNNKEL (reference sequence). The CDR3 extends over 17 amino acids. The CDR3 spells CASSRSLLAGAYNEQFF. The CDR3 region has the DNA TGTGCCAGCAGCCGAAGCTTACTAGCGGGAGCATACAATGAGCAGTTCTTC.